This T cell receptor (beta chain) was sequenced for a study of blood T cells in healthy people across ages (dated by TCRdb to about 2015). Study-wide context: In model experiments, roughly one uniquely barcoded TCR beta cDNA molecule per two T cells was captured by template switching. The study measured age-related changes in TCR beta repertoire diversity using deep sequencing normalized with unique cDNA molecular identifiers. The donors were split into four age groups: young (average around 15 years), middle-aged (about 40), aged (around 67) and long-lived (approximately 80). Using the same blood draw, the study looked at two additional independent replicas of 1 million unique cDNA reads for two donors, one aged 18 to 30 and the other aged 80 or older. To avoid experimental bias, donors of different ages were spread randomly across the sequencing lanes.

The library was generated by 5' RACE. The run used an Illumina HiSeq 2500. The second PCR ran for roughly 7 to 12 cycles and used a J-beta primer mix along with a sample-barcoded 5' primer. A unique molecular identifier was introduced onto each TCR beta cDNA molecule by a template-switch 5' adaptor carrying 12 random nucleotides. Each sample yielded at least 2.5 million CDR3-containing paired-end reads. The Mint cDNA synthesis kit, primed by a TRBC-specific oligonucleotide, was used to synthesize first-strand cDNA from all RNA. After uracil-DNA glycosylase treatment, a first 18-cycle PCR used universal primers M1SS and BC2_uni_R on all cDNA. Under the source paper's analysis protocol: Each sample was normalized by randomly selecting 1 million high-quality reads, each carrying a distinct molecular identifier. Reads with shared molecular identifiers were discarded instead of being binned into consensus sequences. MiTCR, set to a Q25 quality threshold and the strictest error-elimination algorithm, was used for CDR3 identification, clonotype clustering and error correction. Lower-bound total TCR beta diversity was estimated with a nonparametric unseen species model using Euler transformation. In-frame beta chains were kept once TCRdb had trimmed the public reads at Q25 with fastp and called clones with MiXCR. Records with the same CDR3 protein are collapsed into one entry carrying the most frequent genes and DNA. These V and J calls rely on TCRdb rather than the paper's analysis. The sample records about 1 million distinct CDR3 sequences, 45% of which are singletons. Approximately 17% of the sample rests with the top ten.

Concerning this clonotype: Its antigen is currently not known. One base away there is no much larger clone; base qualities are not given.

V has 1 base trimmed and J has 6 bases trimmed; junction bases matching no gene number 6. Measured from the cysteine to the phenylalanine, the CDR3 is 14 residues long. Only CDR3 DNA remains: 42 bases, in frame from the first base. The germline V gene yields SQVTM for CDR1 and ANQGSEA for CDR2. The donors were roughly 38 Caucasian individuals from Russia, aged about 6 to 100 years, who were systemically healthy. Approximately 9 milliliters of peripheral blood were collected from each donor into EDTA-treated Vacutainer tubes. Ficoll-Paque density-gradient centrifugation was used to isolate PBMCs, with at least 6.5 million per sample. Trizol reagent was used to extract total RNA from the PBMCs, yielding at least 5.5 micrograms per sample. For every donor, flow cytometry on a PBMC aliquot measured the percentage of naive CD45RAhigh/CD27high T cells. Beyond this particular receptor, the publication reports: Total diversity estimates from one million sequenced T cells were considered lower bounds and underestimates. There was a strong correlation between observed TCR beta diversity and the percentage of naive T cells measured by flow cytometry. Because profiling used bulk unsorted PBMCs, naive and antigen-experienced compartments could not be compared conclusively. Observed TCR beta diversity per million T cells fell roughly linearly with age, and a significant reduction was already apparent by age around 40. Because the CMV infection status of the donors was unknown, age-related changes in expanded clonotypes may potentially have been confounded. Compared with the aged group, more naive CD4+ T cells, fewer expanded clones and increased TCR diversity were shown by the long-lived group, suggesting age selection.

Sequenced: blood. The receptor's source is a woman aged 60-75 years in good health. The chain joins TRBV29-1 to TRBJ2-1, and 7 junction bases match TRBD2. The CDR3 sequence is CSVEGSGTFNEQFF. The nucleotide sequence reads as follows: TGCAGCGTTGAAGGGAGCGGGACCTTCAATGAGCAGTTCTTC.